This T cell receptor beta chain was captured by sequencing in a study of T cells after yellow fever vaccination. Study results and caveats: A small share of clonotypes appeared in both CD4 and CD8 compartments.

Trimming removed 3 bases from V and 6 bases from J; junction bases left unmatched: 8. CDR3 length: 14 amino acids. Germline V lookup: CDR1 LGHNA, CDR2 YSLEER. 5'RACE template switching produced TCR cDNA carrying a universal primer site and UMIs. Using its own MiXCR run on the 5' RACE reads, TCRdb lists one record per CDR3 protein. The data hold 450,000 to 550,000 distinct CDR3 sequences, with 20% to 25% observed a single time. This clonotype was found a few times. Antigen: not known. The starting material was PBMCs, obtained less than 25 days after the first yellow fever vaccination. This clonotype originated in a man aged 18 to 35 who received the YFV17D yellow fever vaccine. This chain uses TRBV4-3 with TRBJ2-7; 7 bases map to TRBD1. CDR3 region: CASSHGTGVGEQYF. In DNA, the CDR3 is TGCGCCAGCAGCCACGGTACAGGGGTAGGCGAGCAGTACTTC.